In its sample, the clone carrying this T cell receptor (beta chain) was seen once. Seattle patients were enrolled while actively infected and followed longitudinally. In the authors' methods: Amplifying reference gene primers gave estimates of nucleated cell counts. Libraries were prepared by immunoSEQ multiplex PCR; TCRdb keeps only in-frame clonotypes and omits some of them. V, J and clone size are taken as reported in that table, and D and trimming were inferred from the DNA itself. The sample holds 150,000 to 200,000 clones, 84% seen once. Germline V gene lookup returns CDR1 SNHLY and CDR2 FYNNEI. The CDR3 is made up of 11 amino acids. V lost 7 bases to trimming and J lost 8 bases, with 11 bases between them. The sample belongs to a study of blood T cell repertoires in COVID-19. About the research overall: Sample material is recorded as cDNA or gDNA derived from T cells, B-cell-depleted T cells, or PBMCs.

The clonotype comes from a woman aged 70-85 years with COVID-19, enrolled during active disease. Sample: peripheral blood. The V call is TRBV2, the J call TRBJ1-2; no reliable D call. Written as DNA, the CDR3 is TGTGCCAGCACCACCGGAGGCGGCTACACCTTC. This gives the protein CASTTGGGYTF.